The clone carrying this TCR beta chain was detected a few times. This entry is derived from a study of blood T cell repertoires in COVID-19. CDR1 LNHDA and CDR2 SQIVND come from the germline V gene (reference sequence). This CDR3 region has 12 residues. Unmatched junction bases numbered 7, after V lost 5 bases and J lost 9 bases. TCRdb keeps only in-frame clones here, not all; method: immunoSEQ multiplex PCR. The sample lists over 100,000 clones, 60% to 85% occurring once. The chain joins TRBV19 to TRBJ2-7; 7 nucleotides align to TRBD1. Sequenced material: peripheral blood. This clonotype was obtained from a human donor in a cohort sampled during active or convalescent COVID-19. Here the CDR3 reads CASSADRRRQYF. The CDR3 DNA reads TGTGCCAGTAGTGCGGACAGGAGGAGGCAGTACTTC.